This entry describes one T cell receptor beta chain. Germline-derived CDR1 and CDR2 are KGHSH and LQKENI. The V and J ends lost 2 bases and 0 bases respectively, with 14 bases between them. The CDR3 is made up of 17 amino acids. The data are from a study of technical replicates of blood from four donors. The data were produced by immunoSEQ multiplex PCR, yet TCRdb's version contains in-frame clones alone and is incomplete. This table has 72,000 or so clones, 94% appearing once. Sequenced input: T cells isolated from PBMCs. The sequence came from a human donor in good health. The V gene is TRBV18, the J gene TRBJ2-1; a possible D gene is TRBD2 (7 bases). As DNA, the CDR3 is TGTGCCAGCTCACCAACCGGGGGGCTAGGCTCCTACAATGAGCAGTTCTTC. Translated, it gives CASSPTGGLGSYNEQFF.